This T cell receptor (beta chain) was found in a study of shared clonotypes between healthy human individuals. The wider study: Per donor, three plates held CD4 naive cells, three held CD4 memory, two held CD8 naive and one held CD8 memory.

The germline V gene has CDR1 MNHEY and CDR2 SMNVEV (reference sequence). CDR3 length: 14 amino acids. The V and J ends lost 6 bases and 7 bases, in that order; junction bases with no gene match: 9. Overall study findings and caveats: What limited the represented genetic and exposure-history diversity was the small number of donors.

This clone was picked up one time. Its specificity is unknown. Every immunoSEQ plate was one replicate of a subset's evenly spread DNA. Replicate PCRs run on sorted subsets employed 150 to 250 ng DNA, around 27,000 T cell genomes. TCRdb keeps only in-frame clones here, not all; method: immunoSEQ multiplex PCR. The table includes roughly 2.5 million clones, about 92% detected once. The chain has TRBV27 and TRBJ1-2; 9 bases line up with TRBD1. This TCR came from a man between 18 and 29 years old in good health. The sequenced sample consisted of naive CD4+ T cells sorted from blood. This sample's subset: CD45RA+ positively selected. CDR3 bases: TGTGCCAGCAGACAGGGGACAGGGAATCTTGGCTACACCTTC. Encoded protein: CASRQGTGNLGYTF.